What follows are 14 T cell receptor beta chains derived from one specimen sequenced in a study of siplizumab effects on memory and regulatory T cells. Some clones are missing from TCRdb's copy, which holds only in-frame ones; the method was immunoSEQ multiplex PCR. Of about 100,000 clones listed, 80% to 95% are singletons. The material sequenced was CD4+ T cells sorted from blood. Receptor source: a human donor in good health.

The chain is built from TRBV7-3 and TRBJ1-2; TRBD1 is a possible D gene (5 bases). The CDR3 consists of 14 residues. Germline V gives CDR1 SGHTA, CDR2 FQGTGA. Trimming cost V 5 bases and J 6 bases, with 16 bases left between them. This CDR3 is CASSPTGLVDGYTF. CDR3 sequence (DNA): TGTGCCAGCAGCCCAACGGGACTTGTCGATGGCTACACCTTC.

The CDR3 coding sequence is TGTGCCAGCTCACCACCTGGCAGAGCCCGGCCCACAGATACGCAGTATTTT. Translation gives CASSPPGRARPTDTQYF. The chain links TRBV18 to TRBJ2-3, with D uncertain. Germline loops: CDR1 KGHSH, CDR2 LQKENI. The germline V and J ends were trimmed by 0 bases and 2 bases, with 15 bases remaining between them. CDR3 size: 17 residues.

The sample holds one count of this clone. The V gene is TRBV5-1, the J gene TRBJ2-1; D ambiguous. This CDR3 has 11 amino acids. Germline V gives CDR1 SGHRS, CDR2 YFSETQ. Trimming removed 1 base from V and 10 bases from J, with 6 bases in between. In DNA form, the CDR3 reads TGCGCCAGCAGCTTGAATCAGGAGCAGTTCTTC. Its translation: CASSLNQEQFF. Full variable domain (missing parts from reference TRBV5-1 and TRBJ2-1): KAGVTQTPRYLIKTRGQQVTLSCSPISGHRSVSWYQQTPGQGLQFLFEYFSETQRNKGNFPGRFSGRQFSNSRSEMNVSTLELGDSALYLCASSLNQEQFFGPGTRLTVL.

The chain employs TRBV19 and TRBJ1-2; no firm D call. The CDR3 sequence is 13 residues long. V was clipped by 4 bases and J by 1 base, with 7 bases between them. Germline CDR1 is LNHDA and CDR2 is SQIVND (reference sequence). The CDR3 loop is CASSTRSNYGYTF. In DNA, the CDR3 is TGTGCCAGTAGTACAAGGAGTAACTATGGCTACACCTTC.

This rearrangement joins TRBV28 to TRBJ2-7; D gene uncertain. The CDR3 is 15 amino acids. CDR1 and CDR2 from the germline V gene are MDHEN and SYDVKM. V gave up 2 bases and J gave up 2 bases, with 13 bases separating them. Here the CDR3 reads CASSLIVGETYEQYF. CDR3 DNA sequence: TGTGCCAGCAGTTTAATCGTTGGCGAAACCTACGAGCAGTACTTC.

The V and J genes are TRBV10-3 and TRBJ1-1; 10 nucleotides agree with TRBD1. V lost 8 bases, J lost 4 bases, and 10 bases stayed unmatched. This CDR3 is built from 15 residues. CDR1 is ENHRY and CDR2 is SYGVKD in the germline V gene. The DNA of the CDR3 is TGTGCCATCTCTCAGACAGGGGGCGAAACCACTGAAGCTTTCTTT. This translates into CAISQTGGETTEAFF.

The CDR3: CASSLYAGGSGYTF. The DNA of the CDR3 is TGTGCCAGCAGCTTATACGCGGGGGGCTCTGGCTACACCTTC. The rearrangement links TRBV5-6 to TRBJ1-2, with D maybe TRBD1 (6 bases). V lost 2 bases and J 7 bases, leaving 15 bases between the germline ends. CDR1 and CDR2 (germline): SGHDT, YYEEEE. The CDR3 covers 14 residues. Drawing the rest from reference TRBV5-6 and TRBJ1-2, the complete variable domain is DAGVTQSPTHLIKTRGQQVTLRCSPKSGHDTVSWYQQALGQGPQFIFQYYEEEERQRGNFPDRFSGHQFPNYSSELNVNALLLGDSALYLCASSLYAGGSGYTFGSGTRLTVV.

The chain combines TRBV12-5 with TRBJ2-7; D is unclear. Trimming stripped 3 bases from V and 4 bases from J, with 4 bases between. Per germline, CDR1 LGHNT and CDR2 FRNRAP. This CDR3 is built from 11 residues. CDR3 amino acids: CASGFGYEQYF. Written as DNA, the CDR3 is TGTGCTAGTGGTTTTGGGTACGAGCAGTACTTC.

The chain combines TRBV9 with TRBJ1-1; the D is unclear. The germline V and J ends were trimmed by 1 base and 2 bases, with 6 bases remaining between them. This CDR3 region has 13 residues. Germline-derived CDR1 and CDR2 are SGDLS and YYNGEE. The CDR3 reads CASSVRGNTEAFF. The CDR3 bases are TGTGCCAGCAGCGTAAGAGGAAACACTGAAGCTTTCTTT.

Only a few counts were recorded for this clone. V usage is TRBV5-1 and J usage is TRBJ1-1, with 7 nucleotides matching TRBD1. The CDR3 sequence is 15 residues long. Trimming at V came to 4 bases and at J to 5 bases, leaving 11 bases not matched to a gene. Germline CDR1 and CDR2: SGHRS and YFSETQ. CDR3 protein: CASSELTGKRTEAFF. CDR3 nucleotide sequence: TGCGCCAGCAGCGAGTTGACAGGGAAAAGGACTGAAGCTTTCTTT. The whole variable domain, filled in from reference TRBV5-1 and TRBJ1-1, reads KAGVTQTPRYLIKTRGQQVTLSCSPISGHRSVSWYQQTPGQGLQFLFEYFSETQRNKGNFPGRFSGRQFSNSRSEMNVSTLELGDSALYLCASSELTGKRTEAFFGQGTRLTVV.

V and J are TRBV7-8 and TRBJ2-3, with D tentatively TRBD2 (6 bases). CDR1 is SGHVS and CDR2 is FQNEAQ in the germline V gene. V lost 2 bases and J 4 bases, leaving 13 bases between the germline ends. The CDR3 is 15 amino acids. CDR3 nucleotide sequence: TGTGCCAGCAGCTTATCCCCGGGAGTGGCAGATACGCAGTATTTT. It codes for CASSLSPGVADTQYF.

The rearrangement uses TRBV19 and TRBJ1-4; D gene ambiguous. CDR1 and CDR2 (germline): LNHDA, SQIVND (reference sequence). V was shortened by 3 bases and J by 8 bases, with 16 bases between the two germline ends. There are 15 residues in the CDR3. Here the CDR3 DNA reads TGTGCCAGTAGTATCCCCCTCAGTGGGCCAGAAAAACTGTTTTTT. The encoded protein is CASSIPLSGPEKLFF.

This rearrangement joins TRBV9 to TRBJ2-7, with D perhaps matching TRBD1 (6 bases). Germline CDR1 is SGDLS and CDR2 is YYNGEE. The CDR3 has 14 amino acids. V was shortened by 4 bases and J by 2 bases, with 13 bases between the two germline ends. The CDR3 here is CASSPGQTTYEQYF. CDR3 sequence (DNA): TGTGCCAGCAGCCCCGGACAGACTACCTACGAGCAGTACTTC.

The chain employs TRBV5-1 and TRBJ1-3; perhaps TRBD1 as D (5 bases). The CDR3 is 19 residues long. Between the trimmed V and J ends, which lost 3 bases and 0 bases, there was a span of 22 bases. Germline-derived CDR1 and CDR2 are SGHRS and YFSETQ. Here the CDR3 reads CASSSAGTVNPSSGNTIYF. For the CDR3, the DNA is TGCGCCAGCAGCTCGGCAGGGACCGTAAACCCGAGCTCTGGAAACACCATATATTTT.